This T cell receptor beta chain was recorded in a study of cytomegalovirus exposure and HLA in healthy donors. This clone was recorded at least ten times. Its antigen is currently unknown. Study-level points and caveats: Common viral pathogens were later found to be apparently linked to several of the most significant clusters. Later findings reportedly placed an Asian-associated ancestry cluster below the roughly 690-donor mean for N-insertions. Data from an earlier analysis indicated that most TCR beta V segments were productive either about 87% or about 30% of the time.

This CDR3 region has 16 residues. The germline gives CDR1 SQVTM, CDR2 ANQGSEA. Trimming shortened V by 4 bases and J by 2 bases, and 18 bases separated the two germline ends. Researchers ran the PCR with 60 Vbeta and 13 Jbeta primers. TCRdb keeps only in-frame clones here, not all; method: immunoSEQ multiplex PCR. Here the sample spans some 120,000 clones, about 74% being singletons. Sequencing was done on a sample of PBMCs. The V and J genes are TRBV29-1 and TRBJ2-4, with D maybe TRBD2 (6 bases). The clonotype comes from a man aged 30 to 39 in good health and CMV-seropositive. The CDR3 loop reads CSVVWSLARSKNIQYF. The CDR3 nucleotides are TGCAGCGTTGTCTGGAGTCTAGCGAGGTCCAAAAACATTCAGTACTTC.